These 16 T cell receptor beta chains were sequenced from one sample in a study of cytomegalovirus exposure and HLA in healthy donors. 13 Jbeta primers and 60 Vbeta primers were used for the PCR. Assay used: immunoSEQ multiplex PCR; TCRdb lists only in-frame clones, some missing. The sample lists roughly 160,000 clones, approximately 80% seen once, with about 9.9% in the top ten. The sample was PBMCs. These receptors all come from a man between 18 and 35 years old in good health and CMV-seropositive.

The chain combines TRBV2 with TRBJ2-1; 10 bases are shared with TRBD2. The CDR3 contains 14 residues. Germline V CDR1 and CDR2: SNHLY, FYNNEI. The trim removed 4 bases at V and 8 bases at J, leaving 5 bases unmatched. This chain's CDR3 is CASSVLAGVDEQFF. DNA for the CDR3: TGTGCCAGCAGTGTTCTAGCGGGAGTGGATGAGCAGTTCTTC.

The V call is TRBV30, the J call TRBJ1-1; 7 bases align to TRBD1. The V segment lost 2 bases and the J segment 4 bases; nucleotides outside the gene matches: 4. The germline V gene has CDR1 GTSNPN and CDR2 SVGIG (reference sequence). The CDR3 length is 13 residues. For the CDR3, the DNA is TGTGCCTGGAGTCGACAGGGCACCACTGAAGCTTTCTTT. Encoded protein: CAWSRQGTTEAFF.

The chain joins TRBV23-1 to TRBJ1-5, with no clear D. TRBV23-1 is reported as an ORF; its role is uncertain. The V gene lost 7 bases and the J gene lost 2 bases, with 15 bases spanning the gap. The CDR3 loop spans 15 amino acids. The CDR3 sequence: CASKHGLECNQPQHF. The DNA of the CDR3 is TGCGCCAGCAAACACGGACTGGAGTGCAATCAGCCCCAGCATTTT.

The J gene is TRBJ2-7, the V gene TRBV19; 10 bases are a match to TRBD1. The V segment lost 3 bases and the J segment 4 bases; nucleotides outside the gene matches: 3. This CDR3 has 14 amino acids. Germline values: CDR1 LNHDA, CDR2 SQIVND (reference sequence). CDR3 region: CASSMTGGAYEQYF. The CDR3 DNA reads TGTGCCAGTAGTATGACAGGGGGCGCGTACGAGCAGTACTTC.

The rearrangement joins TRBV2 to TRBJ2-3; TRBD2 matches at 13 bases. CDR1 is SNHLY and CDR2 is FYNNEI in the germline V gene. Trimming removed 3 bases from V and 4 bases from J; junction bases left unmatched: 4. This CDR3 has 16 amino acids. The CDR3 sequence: CASSDRLAGGADTQYF. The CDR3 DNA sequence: TGTGCCAGCAGTGACCGACTAGCGGGAGGAGCAGATACGCAGTATTTT.

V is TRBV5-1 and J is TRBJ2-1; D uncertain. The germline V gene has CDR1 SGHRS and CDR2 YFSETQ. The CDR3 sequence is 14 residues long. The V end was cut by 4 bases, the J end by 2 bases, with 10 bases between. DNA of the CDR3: TGCGCCAGCAGCCACGACTCTCCCTACAATGAGCAGTTCTTC. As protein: CASSHDSPYNEQFF.

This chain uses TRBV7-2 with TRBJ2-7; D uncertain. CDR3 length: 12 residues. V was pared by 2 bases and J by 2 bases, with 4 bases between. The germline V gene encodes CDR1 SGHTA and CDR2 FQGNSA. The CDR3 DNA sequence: TGTGCCAGCAGCTTACGAGCCTACGAGCAGTACTTC. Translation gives CASSLRAYEQYF. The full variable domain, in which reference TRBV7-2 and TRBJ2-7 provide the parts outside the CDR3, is GAGVSQSPSNKVTEKGKDVELRCDPISGHTALYWYRQSLGQGLEFLIYFQGNSAPDKSGLPSDRFSAERTGGSVSTLTIQRTQQEDSAVYLCASSLRAYEQYFGPGTRLTVT.

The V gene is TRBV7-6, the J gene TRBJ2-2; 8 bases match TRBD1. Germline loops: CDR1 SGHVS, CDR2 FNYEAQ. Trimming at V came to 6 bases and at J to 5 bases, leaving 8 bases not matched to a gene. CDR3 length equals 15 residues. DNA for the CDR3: TGTGCCAGCAGGCGAACAGGGGGTCGTACCGGGGAGCTGTTTTTT. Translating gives CASRRTGGRTGELFF.

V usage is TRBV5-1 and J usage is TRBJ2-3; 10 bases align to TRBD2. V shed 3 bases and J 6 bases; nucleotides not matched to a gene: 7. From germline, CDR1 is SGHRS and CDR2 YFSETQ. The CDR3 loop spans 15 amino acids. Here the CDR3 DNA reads TGCGCCAGCAGCTGGAGCGGGAGGGCAAGTGATACGCAGTATTTT. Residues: CASSWSGRASDTQYF.

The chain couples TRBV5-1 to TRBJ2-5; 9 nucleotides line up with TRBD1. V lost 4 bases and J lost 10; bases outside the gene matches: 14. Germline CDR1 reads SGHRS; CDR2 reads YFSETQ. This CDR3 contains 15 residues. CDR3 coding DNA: TGCGCCAGCAGCCCTACGGGACAGGGCGCAAGGGACCAGTACTTC. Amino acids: CASSPTGQGARDQYF.

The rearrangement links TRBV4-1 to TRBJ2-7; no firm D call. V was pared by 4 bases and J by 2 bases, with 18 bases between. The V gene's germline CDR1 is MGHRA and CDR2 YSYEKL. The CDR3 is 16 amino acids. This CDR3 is CASSLRDVPGTYEQYF. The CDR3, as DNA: TGCGCCAGCAGCCTTAGAGATGTCCCAGGAACCTACGAGCAGTACTTC.

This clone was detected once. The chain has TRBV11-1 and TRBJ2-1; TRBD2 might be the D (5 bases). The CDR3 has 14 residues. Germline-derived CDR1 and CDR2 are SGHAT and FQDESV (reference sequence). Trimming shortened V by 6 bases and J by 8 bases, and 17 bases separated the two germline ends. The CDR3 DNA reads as TGTGCCAGCAGTTATCGAAGGTCGGGGTATGAGCAGTTCTTC. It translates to CASSYRRSGYEQFF.

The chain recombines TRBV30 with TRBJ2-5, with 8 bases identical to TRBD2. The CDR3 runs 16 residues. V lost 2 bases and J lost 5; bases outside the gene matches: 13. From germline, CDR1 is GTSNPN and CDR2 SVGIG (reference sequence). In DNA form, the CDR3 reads TGTGCCTGGAGTATGGCGGGGGGCTTAGGTGCGGAGACCCAGTACTTC. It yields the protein CAWSMAGGLGAETQYF. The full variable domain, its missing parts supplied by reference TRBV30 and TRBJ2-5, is SQTIHQWPATLVQPVGSPLSLECTVEGTSNPNLYWYRQAAGRGLQLLFYSVGIGQISSEVPQNLSASRPQDRQFILSSKKLLLSDSGFYLCAWSMAGGLGAETQYFGPGTRLLVL.

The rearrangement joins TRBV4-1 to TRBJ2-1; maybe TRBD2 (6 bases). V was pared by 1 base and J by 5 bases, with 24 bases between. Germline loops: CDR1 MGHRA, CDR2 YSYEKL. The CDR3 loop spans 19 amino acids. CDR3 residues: CASSQVRLASTRNNNEQFF. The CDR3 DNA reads TGCGCCAGCAGCCAAGTCAGGCTCGCCTCGACTAGAAATAACAATGAGCAGTTCTTC.

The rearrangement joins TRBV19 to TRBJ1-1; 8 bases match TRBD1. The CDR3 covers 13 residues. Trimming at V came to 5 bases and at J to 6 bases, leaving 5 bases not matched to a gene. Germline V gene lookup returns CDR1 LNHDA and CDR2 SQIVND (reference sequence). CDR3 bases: TGTGCCAGTAGTTCAGGGACAGGACCTGAAGCTTTCTTT. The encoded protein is CASSSGTGPEAFF.

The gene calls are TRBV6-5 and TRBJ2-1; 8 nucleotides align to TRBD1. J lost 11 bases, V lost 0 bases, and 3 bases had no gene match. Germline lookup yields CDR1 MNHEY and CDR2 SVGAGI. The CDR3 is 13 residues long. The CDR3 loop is CASSYSTRGQQFF. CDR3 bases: TGTGCCAGCAGTTACTCGACCAGGGGGCAGCAGTTCTTC.